Below are 19 T cell receptor beta chains sequenced from a single sample in a study of T cells in Graves' hyperthyroidism and ophthalmopathy. TCR beta CDR3 region amplification was performed from RNA transcripts. First-round RT-PCR targeting the TCR CDR3 was performed with the HTBI primer set. Each CDR3 protein gets one entry after TCRdb re-called the multiplex PCR reads with MiXCR. The sample shows over 250,000 distinct CDR3 sequences, 25% to 30% of them seen only once. Material for sequencing was blood. The receptors originated from a man between 40 and 49 years old with Graves' hyperthyroidism that later progressed to Graves' ophthalmopathy.

This clonotype was counted many times. The V and J genes are TRBV6-1 and TRBJ1-2; D gene unclear. Germline loops: CDR1 MNHNS, CDR2 SASEGT. V was clipped by 5 bases and J by 5 bases, with 9 bases between them. The CDR3 is 12 residues long. CDR3: CASSMTLYGYTF. As DNA, the CDR3 is TGTGCCAGCAGTATGACTTTGTATGGCTACACCTTC.

This clonotype came up many times. V gene TRBV6-1 combines with J gene TRBJ1-6; D gene uncertain. Trimming took 1 base from V and 11 from J, leaving 15 bases between them. CDR3 length: 15 amino acids. Germline lookup yields CDR1 MNHNS and CDR2 SASEGT. The CDR3 is CASSEGYGSNPPLHF. CDR3 nucleotides: TGTGCCAGCAGTGAAGGTTACGGGTCAAATCCACCCCTCCACTTT.

V gene TRBV24-1 combines with J gene TRBJ2-7, with unresolved D. V lost 3 bases, J lost 2 bases, and 13 bases lay in between. Looked up from germline, CDR1 is KGHDR and CDR2 is SFDVKD. The CDR3 covers 15 residues. The CDR3 DNA is TGTGCCACCAGTGATGGAACTACCGCTACCTACGAGCAGTACTTC. Protein product: CATSDGTTATYEQYF.

This clonotype was observed many times. The V gene is TRBV30, the J gene TRBJ2-7; TRBD2 matches 15 bases. Germline V lookup: CDR1 GTSNPN, CDR2 SVGIG (reference sequence). This CDR3 comprises 18 residues. Germline trimming cut 2 bases from V and 4 bases from J; bases unmatched to any gene: 12. CDR3 sequence reads: CAWSQEIRGLAGGYEQYF. The CDR3 DNA sequence: TGTGCCTGGAGTCAAGAAATTAGGGGACTAGCGGGAGGTTACGAGCAGTACTTC.

The genes are TRBV15 and TRBJ2-5; D uncertain. From germline, CDR1 is LNHNV and CDR2 YYDKDF (reference sequence). The V and J ends lost 0 bases and 2 bases respectively, with 7 bases between them. The CDR3 loop spans 14 amino acids. The DNA for the CDR3 is TGTGCCACCAGCAGAGATCGGGCTCAAGAGACCCAGTACTTC. It is translated as CATSRDRAQETQYF. The complete variable domain, with remaining parts taken from reference TRBV15 and TRBJ2-5, reads DAMVIQNPRYQVTQFGKPVTLSCSQTLNHNVMYWYQQKSSQAPKLLFHYYDKDFNNEADTPDNFQSRRPNTSFCFLDIRSPGLGDTAMYLCATSRDRAQETQYFGPGTRLLVL.

This clonotype was counted at least ten times. CDR3 bases: TGTGCCTGGAGTAATGACGGTACCGGGGAGCTGTTTTTT. It yields the protein CAWSNDGTGELFF. The J gene is TRBJ2-2, the V gene TRBV30; D not resolved. V was trimmed by 2 bases and J by 5 bases, leaving 9 bases between them. This CDR3 comprises 13 residues. Germline CDR1 reads GTSNPN; CDR2 reads SVGIG (reference sequence).

This clonotype was seen repeatedly, ten times or more. The chain couples TRBV6-1 to TRBJ2-7; maybe TRBD2 (6 bases). Germline V gene lookup returns CDR1 MNHNS and CDR2 SASEGT. The CDR3 loop spans 14 amino acids. Trimming left V 10 bases short and J 5 bases short, with 21 bases between. CDR3 in amino acids: CATGTPGLTHEQYF. The CDR3 coding sequence is TGTGCCACCGGGACTCCGGGGTTGACCCACGAGCAGTACTTC.

This clonotype occurred many times. The rearrangement links TRBV7-9 to TRBJ1-2; 8 bases agree with TRBD1. J gave up 10 bases and V 5 bases, and 6 bases lay outside the gene matches. Germline CDR1 SEHNR, CDR2 FQNEAQ (reference sequence). The CDR3 runs to 12 residues. CDR3 nucleotides: TGTGCCAGCAGCGGACAGGGTCGGATCTACACCTTC. Translating it yields CASSGQGRIYTF.

In its sample, this clonotype was seen a few times. The chain employs TRBV11-2 and TRBJ1-1; D remains ambiguous. Germline V gene lookup returns CDR1 SGHAT and CDR2 FQNNGV. V lost 0 bases, J lost 7 bases, and 12 bases lay in between. The CDR3 is 14 amino acids. Here the CDR3 reads CASSLDRWSNEAFF. Written as DNA, the CDR3 is TGTGCCAGCAGCTTAGATAGGTGGTCGAATGAAGCTTTCTTT.

At least ten counts were recorded for this clonotype. This sequence joins TRBV29-1 and TRBJ1-5; 9 bases align to TRBD1. CDR3 length: 14 residues. Germline V CDR1 and CDR2: SQVTM, ANQGSEA. The junction had 4 bases not matched to a gene; V was cut back by 5 bases and J by 2 bases. CDR3 nucleotides: TGCAGCGTTAGGGACAGGGAGCGCAATCAGCCCCAGCATTTT. Protein: CSVRDRERNQPQHF.

This clonotype was observed at least ten times. The rearrangement joins TRBV5-1 to TRBJ2-7, with D possibly being TRBD1 (5 bases). V gave up 5 bases and J gave up 6 bases, with 15 bases separating them. The CDR3 length is 13 residues. Germline values: CDR1 SGHRS, CDR2 YFSETQ. The CDR3 nucleotides are TGCGCCAGCAGTCGGCAGGGTAGGGGCGAGCAGTACTTC. Amino acids: CASSRQGRGEQYF.

V is TRBV12-3 or TRBV12-4 and J is TRBJ2-2; 8 nucleotides line up with TRBD1. CDR3 size: 17 residues. V lost 2 bases and J lost 4; bases outside the gene matches: 9. The CDR3 protein is CASSLWAGGTGTGELFF. In DNA, the CDR3 is TGTGCCAGCAGTTTATGGGCAGGGGGCACGGGCACCGGGGAGCTGTTTTTT.

This clonotype was picked up many times. The chain has TRBV24-1 and TRBJ2-7, with 7 bases identical to TRBD1. Germline V gene lookup returns CDR1 KGHDR and CDR2 SFDVKD. The length of the CDR3 is 14 residues. V shed 3 bases and J 3 bases; nucleotides not matched to a gene: 4. The CDR3 spells CATSDPDRNYEQYF. The DNA of the CDR3 is TGTGCCACCAGTGATCCGGACAGGAACTACGAGCAGTACTTC.

This clonotype was detected many times. The chain is built from TRBV27 and TRBJ1-1; D unclear. V gave up 5 bases and J gave up 1 base, with 8 bases separating them. The CDR3 sequence is 13 residues long. CDR1 and CDR2 from the germline V gene are MNHEY and SMNVEV (reference sequence). The CDR3 spells CASSNLGNTEAFF. CDR3 nucleotides: TGTGCCAGCAGTAACTTAGGGAACACTGAAGCTTTCTTT.

The chain joins TRBV27 to TRBJ1-1; no clear D. The V end was cut by 2 bases, the J end by 3 bases, with 10 bases between. The CDR3 extends over 14 amino acids. CDR1 is MNHEY and CDR2 is SMNVEV in the germline V gene (reference sequence). In DNA form, the CDR3 reads TGTGCCAGCAGTTTACAGAACCCGTACACTGAAGCTTTCTTT. Residues: CASSLQNPYTEAFF.

This clonotype showed up many times. The rearrangement links TRBV24-1 to TRBJ1-2; unclear D gene. Trimming left V 9 bases short and J 6 bases short, with 13 bases between. CDR3 length: 12 residues. Germline CDR1 reads KGHDR; CDR2 reads SFDVKD. CDR3 in DNA: TGTGCCACCCACTCGGTCCATGATGGCTACACCTTC. Amino acids: CATHSVHDGYTF.

V is TRBV7-9 and J is TRBJ2-5, with D possibly TRBD1 on 6 matching bases. Germline CDR1 is SEHNR and CDR2 is FQNEAQ (reference sequence). Trimming shortened V by 5 bases and J by 4 bases, and 14 bases separated the two germline ends. The length of the CDR3 is 14 residues. The CDR3 reads CASSPSDRPETQYF. The CDR3 coding sequence is TGTGCCAGCAGCCCGAGTGACAGGCCAGAGACCCAGTACTTC. The full variable domain, its missing parts supplied by reference TRBV7-9 and TRBJ2-5, is DTGVSQNPRHKITKRGQNVTFRCDPISEHNRLYWYRQTLGQGPEFLTYFQNEAQLEKSRLLSDRFSAERPKGSFSTLEIQRTEQGDSAMYLCASSPSDRPETQYFGPGTRLLVL.

This clonotype came up many times. The chain links TRBV7-9 to TRBJ1-5; TRBD1 is a possible D gene (5 bases). The V gene lost 0 bases and the J gene lost 7 bases, with 13 bases spanning the gap. The V gene's germline CDR1 is SEHNR and CDR2 FQNEAQ (reference sequence). The CDR3 contains 15 residues. CDR3 in amino acids: CASSLATGGVQPQHF. The CDR3 DNA sequence: TGTGCCAGCAGCTTAGCGACGGGGGGGGTGCAGCCCCAGCATTTT.

V gene TRBV11-3 combines with J gene TRBJ2-5; the D is unclear. The CDR3 loop spans 11 amino acids. V lost 8 bases to trimming and J lost 5 bases, with 9 bases between them. CDR1 is SGHNT, CDR2 YENEEA, per germline. Here the CDR3 DNA reads TGTGCCAGCTTACGTGTGGAGACCCAGTACTTC. As protein: CASLRVETQYF. Full variable domain (rest looked up from reference TRBV11-3 and TRBJ2-5): EAGVVQSPRYKIIEKKQPVAFWCNPISGHNTLYWYLQNLGQGPELLIRYENEEAVDDSQLPKDRFSAERLKGVDSTLKIQPAELGDSAVYLCASLRVETQYFGPGTRLLVL.